This TCR beta chain was sequenced for a study of shared clonotypes between healthy human individuals. Trimming pared 2 bases from V and 2 bases from J, leaving 16 bases between. Per the germline V gene, CDR1 is MNHEY and CDR2 is SVGAGI. The length of the CDR3 is 16 residues. Turning to this clone: Its antigen is undetermined.

Assay used: immunoSEQ multiplex PCR; TCRdb lists only in-frame clones, some missing. Of roughly 770,000 clones in the sample, 95% to 97% were seen once. Whole-study results and caveats: Despite large depth, sorted-subset datasets appeared incompletely sequenced.

The naive CD8 subset, CD45RO-negative cells positively selected for CCR7, excluded terminally differentiated effector memory CD45RA+ cells. The sequence derives from a man aged 30 to 45 in good health. This rearrangement joins TRBV6-5 to TRBJ2-7; no reliable D call. Specimen: naive CD8+ T cells sorted from blood. For the CDR3, the DNA is TGTGCCAGCAGTTACATGTCGCCTTCACCGGCCTACGAGCAGTACTTC. It codes for CASSYMSPSPAYEQYF.